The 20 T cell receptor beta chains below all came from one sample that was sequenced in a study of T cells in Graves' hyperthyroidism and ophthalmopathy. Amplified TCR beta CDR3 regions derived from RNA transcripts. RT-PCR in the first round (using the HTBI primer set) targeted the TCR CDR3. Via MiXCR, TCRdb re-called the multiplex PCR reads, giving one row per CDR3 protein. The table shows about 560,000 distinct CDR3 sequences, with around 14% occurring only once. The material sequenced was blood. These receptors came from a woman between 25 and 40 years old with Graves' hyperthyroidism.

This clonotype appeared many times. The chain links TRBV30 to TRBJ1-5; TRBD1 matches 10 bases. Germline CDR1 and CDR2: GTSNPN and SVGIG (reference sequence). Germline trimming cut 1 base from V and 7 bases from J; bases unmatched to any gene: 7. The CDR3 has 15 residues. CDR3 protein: CAWSAGTGVAQPQHF. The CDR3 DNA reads TGTGCCTGGAGTGCTGGGACAGGGGTGGCGCAGCCCCAGCATTTT.

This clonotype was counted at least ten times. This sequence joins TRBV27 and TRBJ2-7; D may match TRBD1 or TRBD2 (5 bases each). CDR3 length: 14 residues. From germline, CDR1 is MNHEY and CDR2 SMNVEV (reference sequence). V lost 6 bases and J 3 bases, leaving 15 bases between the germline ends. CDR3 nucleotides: TGTGCCAGCAGCCCGGGACGGGGCTACTACGAGCAGTACTTC. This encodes CASSPGRGYYEQYF.

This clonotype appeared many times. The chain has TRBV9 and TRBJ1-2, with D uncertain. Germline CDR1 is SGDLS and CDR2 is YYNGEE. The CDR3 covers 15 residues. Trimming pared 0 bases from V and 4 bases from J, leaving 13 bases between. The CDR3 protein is CASSVVPGEGYGYTF. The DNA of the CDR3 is TGTGCCAGCAGCGTAGTACCGGGAGAGGGCTATGGCTACACCTTC.

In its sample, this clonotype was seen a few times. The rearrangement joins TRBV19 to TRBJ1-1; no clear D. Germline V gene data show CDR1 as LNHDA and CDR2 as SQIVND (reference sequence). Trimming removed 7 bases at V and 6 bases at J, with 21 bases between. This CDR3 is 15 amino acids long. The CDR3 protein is CASTPQSAHDPEAFF. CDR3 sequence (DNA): TGTGCCAGTACCCCCCAATCGGCACATGACCCTGAAGCTTTCTTT. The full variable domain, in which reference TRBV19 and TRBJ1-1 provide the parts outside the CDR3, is DGGITQSPKYLFRKEGQNVTLSCEQNLNHDAMYWYRQDPGQGLRLIYYSQIVNDFQKGDIAEGYSVSREKKESFPLTVTSAQKNPTAFYLCASTPQSAHDPEAFFGQGTRLTVV.

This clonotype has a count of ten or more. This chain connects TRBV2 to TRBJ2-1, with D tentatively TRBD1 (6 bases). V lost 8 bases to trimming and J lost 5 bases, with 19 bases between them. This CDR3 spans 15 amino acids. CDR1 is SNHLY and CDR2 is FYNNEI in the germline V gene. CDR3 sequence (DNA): TGTGCCAGCCGGTTTGCAGGACCAGGGGACAATGAGCAGTTCTTC. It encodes CASRFAGPGDNEQFF.

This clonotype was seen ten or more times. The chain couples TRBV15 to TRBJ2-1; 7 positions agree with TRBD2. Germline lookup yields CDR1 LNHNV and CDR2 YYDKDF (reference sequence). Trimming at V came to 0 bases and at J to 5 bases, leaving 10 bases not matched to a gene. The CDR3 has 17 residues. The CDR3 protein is CATSRDYSGGSDNEQFF. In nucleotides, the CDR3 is TGTGCCACCAGCAGAGATTACAGTGGCGGGAGTGACAATGAGCAGTTCTTC.

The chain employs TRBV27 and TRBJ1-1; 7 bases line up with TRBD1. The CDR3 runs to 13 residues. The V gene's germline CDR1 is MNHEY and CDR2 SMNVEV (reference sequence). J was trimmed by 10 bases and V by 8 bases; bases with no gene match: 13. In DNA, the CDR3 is TGTGCCAGCTTTCCTGGGACAGCCTTGGGAGCTTTCTTT. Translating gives CASFPGTALGAFF.

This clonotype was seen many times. The CDR3 reads CASSLVPGTGQPQHF. CDR3 DNA sequence: TGCGCCAGCAGCTTGGTCCCCGGGACAGGTCAGCCCCAGCATTTT. The chain couples TRBV5-1 to TRBJ1-5; TRBD1 agrees at 8 bases. The CDR3 has 15 amino acids. CDR1 and CDR2 from the germline V gene are SGHRS and YFSETQ. The V segment lost 0 bases and the J segment 6 bases; nucleotides outside the gene matches: 5.

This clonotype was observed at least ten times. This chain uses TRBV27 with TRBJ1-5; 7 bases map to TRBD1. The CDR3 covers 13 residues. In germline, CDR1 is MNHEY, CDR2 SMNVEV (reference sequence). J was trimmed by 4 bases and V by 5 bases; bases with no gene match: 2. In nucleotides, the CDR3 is TGTGCCAGCAGTGGGACAGATAATCAGCCCCAGCATTTT. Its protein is CASSGTDNQPQHF.

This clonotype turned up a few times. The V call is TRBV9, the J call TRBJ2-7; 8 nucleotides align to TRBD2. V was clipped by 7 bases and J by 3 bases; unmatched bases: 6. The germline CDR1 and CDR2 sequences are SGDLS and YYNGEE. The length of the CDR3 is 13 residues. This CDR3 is CASWTSTYYEQYF. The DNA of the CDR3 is TGTGCCAGCTGGACTAGCACATACTACGAGCAGTACTTC. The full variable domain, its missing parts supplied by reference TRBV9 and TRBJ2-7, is DSGVTQTPKHLITATGQRVTLRCSPRSGDLSVYWYQQSLDQGLQFLIQYYNGEERAKGNILERFSAQQFPDLHSELNLSSLELGDSALYFCASWTSTYYEQYFGPGTRLTVT.

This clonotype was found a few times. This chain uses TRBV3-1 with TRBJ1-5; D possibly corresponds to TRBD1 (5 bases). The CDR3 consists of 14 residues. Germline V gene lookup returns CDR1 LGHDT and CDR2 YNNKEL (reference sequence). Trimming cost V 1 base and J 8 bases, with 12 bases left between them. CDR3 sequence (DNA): TGTGCCAGCAGCCAAGCCGGGGCCCCGGAGCCCCAGCATTTT. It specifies CASSQAGAPEPQHF.

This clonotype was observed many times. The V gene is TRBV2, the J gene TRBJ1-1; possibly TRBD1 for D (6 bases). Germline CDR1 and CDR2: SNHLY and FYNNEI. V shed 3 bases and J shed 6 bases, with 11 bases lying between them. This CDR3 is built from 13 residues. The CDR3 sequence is CASSEDRWSEAFF. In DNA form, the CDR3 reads TGTGCCAGCAGTGAGGACAGATGGTCTGAAGCTTTCTTT.

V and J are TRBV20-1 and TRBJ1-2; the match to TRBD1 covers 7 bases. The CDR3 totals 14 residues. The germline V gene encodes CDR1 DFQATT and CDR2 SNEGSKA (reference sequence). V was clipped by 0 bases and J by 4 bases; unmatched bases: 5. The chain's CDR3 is CSARDSDRVYGYTF. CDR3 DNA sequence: TGCAGTGCTAGAGACTCCGACAGGGTCTATGGCTACACCTTC.

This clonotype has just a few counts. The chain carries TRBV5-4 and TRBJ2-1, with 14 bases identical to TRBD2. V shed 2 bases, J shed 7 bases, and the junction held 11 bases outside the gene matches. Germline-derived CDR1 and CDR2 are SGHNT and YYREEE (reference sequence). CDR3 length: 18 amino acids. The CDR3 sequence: CASSLPTSGRARGNEQFF. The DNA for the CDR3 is TGTGCCAGCAGCTTACCGACTAGCGGGAGGGCTCGGGGAAATGAGCAGTTCTTC.

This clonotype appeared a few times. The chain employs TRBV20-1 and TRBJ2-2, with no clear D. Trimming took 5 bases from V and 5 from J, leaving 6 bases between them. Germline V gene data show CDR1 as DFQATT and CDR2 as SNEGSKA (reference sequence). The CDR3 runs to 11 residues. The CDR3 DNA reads TGCAGTGCTCATCGTACCGGGGAGCTGTTTTTT. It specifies CSAHRTGELFF.

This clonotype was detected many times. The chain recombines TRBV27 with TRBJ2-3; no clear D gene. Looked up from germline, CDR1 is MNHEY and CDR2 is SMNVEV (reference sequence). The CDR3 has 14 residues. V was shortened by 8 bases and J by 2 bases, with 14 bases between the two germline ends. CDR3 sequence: CASGRTSNTDTQYF. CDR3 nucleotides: TGTGCCAGCGGTCGGACCAGTAACACAGATACGCAGTATTTT.

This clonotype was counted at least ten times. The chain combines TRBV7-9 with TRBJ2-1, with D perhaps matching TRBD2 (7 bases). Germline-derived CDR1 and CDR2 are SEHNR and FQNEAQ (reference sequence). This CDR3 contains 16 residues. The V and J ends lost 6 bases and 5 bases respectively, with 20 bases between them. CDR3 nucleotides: TGTGCCAGCAGGGCTTCTATAGGGGGGGAAAACAATGAGCAGTTCTTC. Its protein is CASRASIGGENNEQFF.

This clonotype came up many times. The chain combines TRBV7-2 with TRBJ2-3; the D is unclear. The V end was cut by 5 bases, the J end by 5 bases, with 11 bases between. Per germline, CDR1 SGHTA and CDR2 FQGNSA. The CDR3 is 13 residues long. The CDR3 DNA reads TGTGCCAGCAGCCCCAGTCCACTAGATACGCAGTATTTT. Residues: CASSPSPLDTQYF.

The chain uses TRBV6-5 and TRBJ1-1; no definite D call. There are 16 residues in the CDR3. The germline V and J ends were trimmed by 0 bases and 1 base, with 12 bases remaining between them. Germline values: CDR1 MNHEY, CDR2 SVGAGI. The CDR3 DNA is TGTGCCAGCAGTTACTCCGCCGGGGATGGGAACACTGAAGCTTTCTTT. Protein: CASSYSAGDGNTEAFF.

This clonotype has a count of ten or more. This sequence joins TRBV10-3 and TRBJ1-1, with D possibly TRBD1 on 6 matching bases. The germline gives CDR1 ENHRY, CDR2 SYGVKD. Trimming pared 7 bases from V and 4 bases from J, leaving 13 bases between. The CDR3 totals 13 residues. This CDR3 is CAITMGAGTEAFF. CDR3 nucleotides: TGTGCCATCACAATGGGGGCGGGCACTGAAGCTTTCTTT.